A single sample is the source of the 11 T cell receptor beta chains below, sequenced in a study of long-term antiretroviral therapy in people with HIV. At the survey level, the v3.0 immunoSEQ assay was run. Generated by immunoSEQ multiplex PCR, the TCRdb table keeps only in-frame clones and is missing some. The profile shows 15,000 to 20,000 clones, about four fifths of them singletons. Sample: unsorted PBMCs, taken 0.9 years after starting antiretroviral therapy. The receptor source for this set is a man between 18 and 35 years old with HIV.

The rearrangement joins TRBV27 to TRBJ2-1; 9 bases are a match to TRBD2. The CDR3 is 14 residues long. Germline V gene lookup returns CDR1 MNHEY and CDR2 SMNVEV (reference sequence). Trimming at V came to 2 bases and at J to 9 bases, leaving 5 bases not matched to a gene. CDR3 amino acids: CASSLRVAGVEQFF. CDR3 nucleotides: TGTGCCAGCAGTTTAAGGGTAGCGGGGGTTGAGCAGTTCTTC.

This rearrangement joins TRBV5-1 to TRBJ1-2; tentatively, D is TRBD1 (6 bases). V was shortened by 5 bases and J by 8 bases, with 13 bases between the two germline ends. The CDR3 extends over 12 amino acids. In germline, CDR1 is SGHRS, CDR2 YFSETQ. Here the CDR3 reads CASSTYRDGYTF. The CDR3 DNA is TGCGCCAGCAGTACCTACAGGGACGGCTACACCTTC.

This chain connects TRBV28 to TRBJ1-3; 7 nucleotides agree with TRBD1. With 4 bases clipped from V and 5 bases from J, the junction kept 8 bases outside the gene matches. CDR1 and CDR2 (germline): MDHEN, SYDVKM. The CDR3 sequence is 15 residues long. CDR3 nucleotide sequence: TGTGCCAGCAGTTCCCGGACAGGCAAAAGAAACACCATATATTTT. As protein: CASSSRTGKRNTIYF.

V is TRBV27 and J is TRBJ2-1; TRBD2 agrees at 9 bases. CDR1 and CDR2 from the germline V gene are MNHEY and SMNVEV (reference sequence). After removal of 6 bases from V and 3 bases from J, the junction contained 6 bases not matched to a gene. CDR3 size: 15 residues. As DNA, the CDR3 is TGTGCCAGCAGCACCGGGACTAGCCACTACAATGAGCAGTTCTTC. Translated, it gives CASSTGTSHYNEQFF.

The genes are TRBV9 and TRBJ1-5; D is unclear. The CDR3 consists of 16 residues. V gave up 0 bases and J gave up 2 bases, with 12 bases separating them. CDR1 is SGDLS and CDR2 is YYNGEE in the germline V gene. The CDR3 coding sequence is TGTGCCAGCAGCGTAGTTCTCCTTGGCGGCAATCAGCCCCAGCATTTT. Translating it yields CASSVVLLGGNQPQHF.

This clone has just one count. The chain employs TRBV30 and TRBJ1-5; D possibly corresponds to TRBD1 (6 bases). The germline V gene has CDR1 GTSNPN and CDR2 SVGIG (reference sequence). V lost 0 bases and J 6 bases, leaving 21 bases between the germline ends. The CDR3 is made up of 17 amino acids. CDR3 amino acids: CAWSVKGGSFESQPQHF. In nucleotides, the CDR3 is TGTGCCTGGAGTGTAAAGGGGGGATCTTTCGAGAGTCAGCCCCAGCATTTT. The complete variable domain, with remaining parts taken from reference TRBV30 and TRBJ1-5, reads SQTIHQWPATLVQPVGSPLSLECTVEGTSNPNLYWYRQAAGRGLQLLFYSVGIGQISSEVPQNLSASRPQDRQFILSSKKLLLSDSGFYLCAWSVKGGSFESQPQHFGDGTRLSIL.

The CDR3 DNA reads TGTGCCAGCAGTTACGGGGTTGGCTACACCTTC. This gives the protein CASSYGVGYTF. This chain uses TRBV6-5 with TRBJ1-2; unclear D gene. The CDR3 has 11 residues. Trimming stripped 2 bases from V and 7 bases from J, with 5 bases between. Germline V gene data show CDR1 as MNHEY and CDR2 as SVGAGI.

V usage is TRBV9 and J usage is TRBJ1-4, with 7 bases aligning to TRBD1. V was pared by 4 bases and J by 8 bases, with 11 bases of the junction left unmatched. The CDR3 is made up of 15 amino acids. CDR1 and CDR2 (germline): SGDLS, YYNGEE. CDR3 in DNA: TGTGCCAGCAGCTTCGGACAGGCCGGAGGGGAAAAACTGTTTTTT. This translates into CASSFGQAGGEKLFF. Looking up the rest from reference TRBV9 and TRBJ1-4 gives the full variable domain: DSGVTQTPKHLITATGQRVTLRCSPRSGDLSVYWYQQSLDQGLQFLIQYYNGEERAKGNILERFSAQQFPDLHSELNLSSLELGDSALYFCASSFGQAGGEKLFFGSGTQLSVL.

DNA of the CDR3: TGTGCCAGTAGTATTATCCCTTCTTCGATACCGGGGTACCAAGAGACCCAGTACTTC. Residues: CASSIIPSSIPGYQETQYF. This chain links TRBV19 with TRBJ2-5; D may be TRBD2 (5 bases). Germline V gives CDR1 LNHDA, CDR2 SQIVND (reference sequence). This CDR3 has 19 residues. The V end lost 3 bases, the J end lost 0 bases, and 23 bases lay between the germline ends. Variable domain in full (rest from reference TRBV19 and TRBJ2-5): DGGITQSPKYLFRKEGQNVTLSCEQNLNHDAMYWYRQDPGQGLRLIYYSQIVNDFQKGDIAEGYSVSREKKESFPLTVTSAQKNPTAFYLCASSIIPSSIPGYQETQYFGPGTRLLVL.

The chain uses TRBV28 and TRBJ1-2; D is possibly TRBD1 (6 bases). V shed 1 base and J shed 3 bases, with 15 bases lying between them. CDR1 is MDHEN and CDR2 is SYDVKM in the germline V gene. The CDR3 is 16 residues long. CDR3 bases: TGTGCCAGCAGTTTATATCGGACAGCCTTTGACTATGGCTACACCTTC. It is translated as CASSLYRTAFDYGYTF.

CDR3 in amino acids: CASSPGLAGGTDTQYF. The CDR3 nucleotides read TGTGCCAGCAGCCCAGGACTAGCGGGGGGAACAGATACGCAGTATTTT. The genes are TRBV7-3 and TRBJ2-3; TRBD2 agrees at 14 bases. The V segment lost 5 bases and the J segment 3 bases; nucleotides outside the gene matches: 4. This CDR3 is 16 amino acids long. CDR1 and CDR2 (germline): SGHTA, FQGTGA.